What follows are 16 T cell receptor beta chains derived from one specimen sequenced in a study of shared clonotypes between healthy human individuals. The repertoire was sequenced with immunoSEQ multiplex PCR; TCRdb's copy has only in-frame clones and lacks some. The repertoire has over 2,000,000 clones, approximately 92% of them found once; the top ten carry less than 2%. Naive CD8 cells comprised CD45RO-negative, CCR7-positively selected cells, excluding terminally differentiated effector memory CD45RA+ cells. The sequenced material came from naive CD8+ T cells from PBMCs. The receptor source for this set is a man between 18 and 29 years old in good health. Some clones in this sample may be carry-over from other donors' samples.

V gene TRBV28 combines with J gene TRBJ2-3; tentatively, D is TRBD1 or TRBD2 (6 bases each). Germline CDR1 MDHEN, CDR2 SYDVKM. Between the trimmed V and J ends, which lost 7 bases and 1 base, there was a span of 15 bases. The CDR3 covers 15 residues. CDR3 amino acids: CASNSRRGGTDTQYF. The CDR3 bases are TGTGCCAGCAACAGTCGGAGGGGGGGCACAGATACGCAGTATTTT. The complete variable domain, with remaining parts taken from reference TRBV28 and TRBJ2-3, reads DVKVTQSSRYLVKRTGEKVFLECVQDMDHENMFWYRQDPGLGLRLIYFSYDVKMKEKGDIPEGYSVSREKKERFSLILESASTNQTSMYLCASNSRRGGTDTQYFGPGTRLTVL.

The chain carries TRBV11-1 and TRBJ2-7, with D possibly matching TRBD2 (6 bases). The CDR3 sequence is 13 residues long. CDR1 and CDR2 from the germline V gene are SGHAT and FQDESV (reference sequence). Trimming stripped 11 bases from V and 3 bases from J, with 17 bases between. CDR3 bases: TGTGCCGTGTCCGACGGGAGAGGCTACGAGCAGTACTTC. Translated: CAVSDGRGYEQYF.

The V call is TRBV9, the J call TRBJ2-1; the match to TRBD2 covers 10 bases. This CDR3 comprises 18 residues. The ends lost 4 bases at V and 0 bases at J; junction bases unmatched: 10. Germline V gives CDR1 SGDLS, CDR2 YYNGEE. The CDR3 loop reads CASSLSLAGGSSYNEQFF. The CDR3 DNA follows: TGTGCCAGCAGCTTATCCTTAGCGGGAGGAAGCTCCTACAATGAGCAGTTCTTC.

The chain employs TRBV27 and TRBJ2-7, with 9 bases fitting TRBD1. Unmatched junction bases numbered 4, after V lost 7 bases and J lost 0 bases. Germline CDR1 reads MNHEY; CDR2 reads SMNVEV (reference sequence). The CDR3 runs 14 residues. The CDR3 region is CASNTGGLSYEQYF. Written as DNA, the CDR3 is TGTGCCAGCAACACAGGGGGCCTCTCCTACGAGCAGTACTTC.

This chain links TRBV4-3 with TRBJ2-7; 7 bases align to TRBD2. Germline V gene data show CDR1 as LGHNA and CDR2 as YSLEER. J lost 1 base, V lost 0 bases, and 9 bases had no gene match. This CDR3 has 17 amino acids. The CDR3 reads CASSQDWRGTTSYEQYF. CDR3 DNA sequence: TGCGCCAGCAGCCAAGACTGGCGCGGGACTACTTCCTACGAGCAGTACTTC.

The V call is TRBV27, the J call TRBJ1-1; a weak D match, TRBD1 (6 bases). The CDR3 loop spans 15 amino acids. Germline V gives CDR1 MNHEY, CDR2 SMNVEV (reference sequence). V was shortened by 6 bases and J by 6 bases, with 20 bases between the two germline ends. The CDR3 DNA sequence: TGTGCCAGCAGAGGACGGGGTGGGGGCAGCTCTGAAGCTTTCTTT. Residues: CASRGRGGGSSEAFF.

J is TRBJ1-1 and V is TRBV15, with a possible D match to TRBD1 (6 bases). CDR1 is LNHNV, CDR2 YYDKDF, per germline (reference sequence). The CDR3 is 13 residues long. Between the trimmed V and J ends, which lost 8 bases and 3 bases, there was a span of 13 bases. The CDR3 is CATGGPGDTEAFF. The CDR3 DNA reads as TGTGCCACCGGGGGCCCGGGGGACACTGAAGCTTTCTTT.

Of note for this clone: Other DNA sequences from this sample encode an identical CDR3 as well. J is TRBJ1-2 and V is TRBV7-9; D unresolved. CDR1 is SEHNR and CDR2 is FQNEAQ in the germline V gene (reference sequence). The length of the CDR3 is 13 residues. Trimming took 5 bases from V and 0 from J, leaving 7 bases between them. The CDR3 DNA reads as TGTGCCAGCAGCCCTACTGCTAACTATGGCTACACCTTC. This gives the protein CASSPTANYGYTF.

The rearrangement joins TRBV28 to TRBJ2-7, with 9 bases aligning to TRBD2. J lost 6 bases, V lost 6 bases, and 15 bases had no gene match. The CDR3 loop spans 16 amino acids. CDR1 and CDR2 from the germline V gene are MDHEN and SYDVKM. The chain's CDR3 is CASRMREGLISVEQYF. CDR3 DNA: TGTGCCAGCAGAATGCGGGAGGGCCTAATCTCCGTCGAGCAGTACTTC.

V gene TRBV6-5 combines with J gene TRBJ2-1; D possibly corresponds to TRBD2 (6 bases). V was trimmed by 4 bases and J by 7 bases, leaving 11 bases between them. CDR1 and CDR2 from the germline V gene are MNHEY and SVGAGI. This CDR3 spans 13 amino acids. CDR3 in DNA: TGTGCCAGCAGTTTTCGAGGAGGGAATGAGCAGTTCTTC. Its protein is CASSFRGGNEQFF.

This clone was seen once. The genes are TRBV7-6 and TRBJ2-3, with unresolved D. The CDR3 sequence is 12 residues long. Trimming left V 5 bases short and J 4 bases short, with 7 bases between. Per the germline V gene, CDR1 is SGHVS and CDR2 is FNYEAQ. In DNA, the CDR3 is TGTGCCAGCAGCCGACCGGCAGATACGCAGTATTTT. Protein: CASSRPADTQYF.

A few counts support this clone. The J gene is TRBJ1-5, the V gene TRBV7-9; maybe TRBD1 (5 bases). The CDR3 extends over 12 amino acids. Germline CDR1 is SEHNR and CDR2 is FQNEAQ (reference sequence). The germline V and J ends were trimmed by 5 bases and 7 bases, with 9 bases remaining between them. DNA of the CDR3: TGTGCCAGCAGCGGGGCCTTGCAGCCCCAGCATTTT. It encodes CASSGALQPQHF. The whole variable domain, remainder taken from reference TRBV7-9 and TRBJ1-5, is DTGVSQNPRHKITKRGQNVTFRCDPISEHNRLYWYRQTLGQGPEFLTYFQNEAQLEKSRLLSDRFSAERPKGSFSTLEIQRTEQGDSAMYLCASSGALQPQHFGDGTRLSIL.

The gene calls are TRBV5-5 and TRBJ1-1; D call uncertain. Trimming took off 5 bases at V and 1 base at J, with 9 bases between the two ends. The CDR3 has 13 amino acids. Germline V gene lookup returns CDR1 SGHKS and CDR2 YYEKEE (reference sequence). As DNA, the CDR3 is TGTGCCAGCAGTGGATTTGCGAACACTGAAGCTTTCTTT. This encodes CASSGFANTEAFF.

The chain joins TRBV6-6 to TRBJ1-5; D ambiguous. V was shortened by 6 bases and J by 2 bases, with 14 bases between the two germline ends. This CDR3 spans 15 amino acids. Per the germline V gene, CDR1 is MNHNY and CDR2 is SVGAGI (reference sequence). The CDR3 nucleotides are TGTGCCAGCAGGGACCAAAGCGGGCGCAATCAGCCCCAGCATTTT. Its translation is CASRDQSGRNQPQHF.

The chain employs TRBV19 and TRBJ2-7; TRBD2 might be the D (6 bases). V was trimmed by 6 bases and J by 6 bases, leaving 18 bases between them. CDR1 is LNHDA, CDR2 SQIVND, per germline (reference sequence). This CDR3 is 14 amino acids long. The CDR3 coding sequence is TGTGCCAGTAGACCCAGCGGGTATCTCTTCGAGCAGTACTTC. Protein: CASRPSGYLFEQYF.

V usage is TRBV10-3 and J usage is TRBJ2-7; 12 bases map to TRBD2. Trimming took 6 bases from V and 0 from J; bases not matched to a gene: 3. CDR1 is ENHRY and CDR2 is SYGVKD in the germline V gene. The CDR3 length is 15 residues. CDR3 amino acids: CAIRPTSGSSYEQYF. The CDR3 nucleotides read TGTGCCATCAGACCGACTAGCGGGAGCTCCTACGAGCAGTACTTC.